The clone carrying this T cell receptor beta chain was counted between two and nine times. Described time point: pre-treatment sample, taken before nivolumab and TIL therapy. Stage 4 NSCLC adults joined between 2017 and January 2020. The data are from a study of TIL therapy for anti-PD-1-resistant metastatic lung cancer. Background on the study: Most patients had lung adenocarcinoma; a handful of tumors were EGFR-mutant, two ALK-rearranged; half smoked currently or formerly. Tumors carried a median roughly 1.5 non-synonymous mutations per megabase.

The immunoSEQ assay was v3. Here immunoSEQ multiplex PCR was the method, and the copy in TCRdb shows in-frame clones only, minus some. The sample carries approximately 60,000 clones, 70% to 90% recorded once. Between the trimmed V and J ends, which lost 3 bases and 1 base, there was a span of 5 bases. The germline V gene has CDR1 SGHDT and CDR2 YYEEEE. CDR3 length: 12 amino acids. This sequence was found in a person between 30 and 79 years old with non-small cell lung cancer. The sequences come from blood, collected at baseline. V usage is TRBV5-6 and J usage is TRBJ2-7, with D maybe TRBD1 (5 bases). The CDR3 sequence: CASSSGSYEQYF. The CDR3 coding sequence is TGTGCCAGCAGCTCAGGGTCCTACGAGCAGTACTTC.